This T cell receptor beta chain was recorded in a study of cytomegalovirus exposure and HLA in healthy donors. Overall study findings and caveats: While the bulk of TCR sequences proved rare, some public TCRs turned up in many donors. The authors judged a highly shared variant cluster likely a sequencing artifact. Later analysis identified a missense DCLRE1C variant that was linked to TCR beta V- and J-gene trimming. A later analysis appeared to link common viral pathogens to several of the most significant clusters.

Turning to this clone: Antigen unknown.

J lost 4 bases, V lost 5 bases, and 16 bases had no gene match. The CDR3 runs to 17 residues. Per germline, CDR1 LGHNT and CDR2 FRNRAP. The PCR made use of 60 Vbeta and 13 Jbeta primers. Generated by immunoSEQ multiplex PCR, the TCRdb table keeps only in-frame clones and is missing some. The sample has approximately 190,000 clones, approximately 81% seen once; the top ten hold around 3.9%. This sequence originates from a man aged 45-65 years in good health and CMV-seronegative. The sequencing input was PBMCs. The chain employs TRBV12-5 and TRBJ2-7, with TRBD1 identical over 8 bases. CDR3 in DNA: TGTGCTAGTGGTCTCGGACAGGGCGCCCTAAGGATGTACGAGCAGTACTTC. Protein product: CASGLGQGALRMYEQYF.